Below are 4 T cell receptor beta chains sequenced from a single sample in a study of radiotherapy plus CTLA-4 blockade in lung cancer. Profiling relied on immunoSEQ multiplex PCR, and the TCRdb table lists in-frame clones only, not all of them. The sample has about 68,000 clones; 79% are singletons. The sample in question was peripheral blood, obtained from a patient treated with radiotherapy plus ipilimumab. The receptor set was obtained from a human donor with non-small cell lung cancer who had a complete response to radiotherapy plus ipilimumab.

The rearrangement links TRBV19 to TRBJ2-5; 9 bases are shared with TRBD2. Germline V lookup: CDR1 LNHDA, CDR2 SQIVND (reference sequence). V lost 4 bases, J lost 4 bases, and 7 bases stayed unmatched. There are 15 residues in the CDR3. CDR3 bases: TGTGCCAGTAGTACCACCGGGACTAGCCTAGAGACCCAGTACTTC. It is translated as CASSTTGTSLETQYF.

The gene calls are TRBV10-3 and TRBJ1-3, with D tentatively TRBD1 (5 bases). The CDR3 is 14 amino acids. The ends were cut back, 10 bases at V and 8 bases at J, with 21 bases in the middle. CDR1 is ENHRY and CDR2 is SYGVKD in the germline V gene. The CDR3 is CATGGTEVFDTIYF. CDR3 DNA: TGTGCCACTGGCGGGACTGAGGTCTTCGACACCATATATTTT.

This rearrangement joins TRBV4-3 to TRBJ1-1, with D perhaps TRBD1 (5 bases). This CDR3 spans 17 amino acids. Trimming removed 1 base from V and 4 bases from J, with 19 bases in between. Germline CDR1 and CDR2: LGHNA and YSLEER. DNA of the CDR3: TGCGCCAGCAGCCAAGGCGGGTTAGTTGGGGCGGGCACTGAAGCTTTCTTT. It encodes CASSQGGLVGAGTEAFF.

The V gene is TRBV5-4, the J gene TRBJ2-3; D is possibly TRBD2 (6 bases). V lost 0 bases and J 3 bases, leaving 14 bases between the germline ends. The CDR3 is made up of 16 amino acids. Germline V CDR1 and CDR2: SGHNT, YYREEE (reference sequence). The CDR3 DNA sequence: TGTGCCAGCAGCTTGGTATATCAGGGAGGAACAGATACGCAGTATTTT. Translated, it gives CASSLVYQGGTDTQYF.